What follows are 27 T cell receptor beta chains derived from one specimen sequenced in a study of blood T cell repertoires in COVID-19 (dated by TCRdb to about 2020). The method was the immunoSEQ multiplex PCR assay. As stored in TCRdb, this immuneACCESS dataset retains in-frame rearrangements with V and J assigned. A fraction of the clones does not appear; measured against another copy, unresolved V genes explain less than half of the discrepancy, and the remainder lacks a known reason. For this sample the table gives about 250,000 clones, of which 79% were detected only once. The ten largest clonotypes hold approximately 4% of the sample. The sequenced sample was peripheral blood. These receptors were taken from a woman in her forties with active or convalescent COVID-19.

The chain uses TRBV4-1 and TRBJ1-2, with TRBD1 matching over 8 bases. Germline values: CDR1 MGHRA, CDR2 YSYEKL. With V trimmed by 6 bases and J by 5 bases, 11 bases remained unmatched. The CDR3 length is 15 residues. The CDR3 protein is CASRLPGQGAYGYTF. The CDR3 bases are TGCGCCAGCAGGCTCCCCGGCCAGGGGGCGTATGGCTACACCTTC.

The DNA for the CDR3 is TGTGCCAGCAGCGAACAGGGGCGCACCGGGGAGCTGTTTTTT. It codes for CASSEQGRTGELFF. The chain is built from TRBV9 and TRBJ2-2; the match to TRBD1 covers 7 bases. The junction had 3 bases not matched to a gene; V was cut back by 3 bases and J by 4 bases. This CDR3 comprises 14 residues. CDR1 and CDR2 from the germline V gene are SGDLS and YYNGEE. The complete variable domain, with remaining parts taken from reference TRBV9 and TRBJ2-2, reads DSGVTQTPKHLITATGQRVTLRCSPRSGDLSVYWYQQSLDQGLQFLIQYYNGEERAKGNILERFSAQQFPDLHSELNLSSLELGDSALYFCASSEQGRTGELFFGEGSRLTVL.

The J gene is TRBJ1-5, the V gene TRBV18, with 7 bases lining up with TRBD1. Germline V lookup: CDR1 KGHSH, CDR2 LQKENI. The CDR3 consists of 18 residues. Trimming at V came to 3 bases and at J to 11 bases, leaving 22 bases not matched to a gene. CDR3: CASSPGDSETSQSGTQHF. The DNA of the CDR3 is TGTGCCAGCTCACCTGGGGACAGCGAAACTTCACAATCAGGGACCCAGCATTTT.

The chain is built from TRBV5-1 and TRBJ1-2, with TRBD1 matching 7 bases. Per the germline V gene, CDR1 is SGHRS and CDR2 is YFSETQ. J lost 1 base, V lost 4 bases, and 4 bases had no gene match. The CDR3 contains 14 residues. The CDR3 protein is CASSEGTVNYGYTF. The CDR3 DNA reads TGCGCCAGCAGCGAAGGGACAGTTAACTATGGCTACACCTTC.

The chain recombines TRBV11-2 with TRBJ1-1; no clear D gene. The CDR3 totals 14 residues. Germline V gene sequence: CDR1 SGHAT, CDR2 FQNNGV. V was shortened by 3 bases and J by 0 bases, with 8 bases between the two germline ends. The DNA of the CDR3 is TGTGCCAGCAGCTTGTTAAATCTGAACACTGAAGCTTTCTTT. Translating gives CASSLLNLNTEAFF.

The J gene is TRBJ2-2, the V gene TRBV10-3; 7 bases align to TRBD2. Germline-derived CDR1 and CDR2 are ENHRY and SYGVKD. The CDR3 extends over 13 amino acids. Unmatched junction bases numbered 7, after V lost 9 bases and J lost 6 bases. The CDR3 DNA follows: TGTGCCATGAATGCGGGGGAGGCCGGGGAGCTGTTTTTT. It translates to CAMNAGEAGELFF.

The rearrangement uses TRBV21-1 and TRBJ1-2. TRBV21-1 constitutes a pseudogene. CDR3 length: 15 residues. The CDR3 sequence: CASSKAQRQINGYTF. The CDR3 DNA reads TGTGCCAGCAGCAAAGCGCAGCGGCAGATCAATGGCTACACCTTC.

The chain carries TRBV27 and TRBJ2-1; the D is unclear. Trimming cost V 7 bases and J 5 bases, with 12 bases left between them. Per germline, CDR1 MNHEY and CDR2 SMNVEV (reference sequence). CDR3 length equals 13 residues. The CDR3 sequence: CASTRPYNNEQFF. DNA of the CDR3: TGTGCCAGCACCCGCCCCTATAACAATGAGCAGTTCTTC.

The chain uses TRBV6-5 and TRBJ2-5; 7 positions agree with TRBD2. V trimming: 5 bases; J trimming: 1 base; junction bases outside the gene matches: 1. Germline values: CDR1 MNHEY, CDR2 SVGAGI. This CDR3 comprises 13 residues. The DNA of the CDR3 is TGTGCCAGCAGTACGGGGGGCCAAGAGACCCAGTACTTC. Its translation is CASSTGGQETQYF.

This chain joins TRBV23-1 and TRBJ1-2; TRBD1 might be the D (5 bases). TRBV23-1 is filed as an ORF, its function uncertain. The CDR3 consists of 18 residues. V dropped 6 bases and J dropped 2 bases, with 25 bases sitting between them. In DNA, the CDR3 is TGCGCCAGCAGGCCATCCCCTGGGCCAGGGCCAGAGAACTATGGCTACACCTTC. It is translated as CASRPSPGPGPENYGYTF.

This chain uses TRBV19 with TRBJ2-2, with 9 bases matching TRBD1. Losses at the gene ends were 7 bases for V and 5 bases for J; bases not matched to a gene: 11. This CDR3 is 16 amino acids long. Germline CDR1 and CDR2: LNHDA and SQIVND (reference sequence). CDR3 amino acids: CASNRQGVLATGELFF. The CDR3 DNA is TGTGCCAGTAACCGACAGGGGGTGTTAGCAACCGGGGAGCTGTTTTTT.

The chain joins TRBV28 to TRBJ2-7; 10 bases are shared with TRBD2. The CDR3 is made up of 15 amino acids. Germline V gives CDR1 MDHEN, CDR2 SYDVKM. The J segment lost 2 bases and the V segment lost 2 bases, leaving 3 bases of the junction unmatched. CDR3 in amino acids: CASSLKSGGAYEQYF. In DNA, the CDR3 is TGTGCCAGCAGTTTAAAGAGCGGGGGGGCCTACGAGCAGTACTTC.

V and J are TRBV27 and TRBJ1-6; the D gene is possibly TRBD1 (5 bases). The CDR3 is 18 residues long. Per germline, CDR1 MNHEY and CDR2 SMNVEV (reference sequence). V lost 8 bases, J lost 6 bases, and 26 bases lay in between. CDR3 residues: CASRSSPSGLLLNSPLHF. Written as DNA, the CDR3 is TGTGCCAGCCGATCGTCGCCTTCAGGGCTTCTCCTTAATTCACCCCTCCACTTT.

The rearrangement joins TRBV7-9 to TRBJ2-7; 7 bases match TRBD1. V shed 5 bases, J shed 7 bases, and the junction held 5 bases outside the gene matches. The CDR3 spans 12 residues. The germline V gene has CDR1 SEHNR and CDR2 FQNEAQ (reference sequence). CDR3 region: CASSRDRVEQYF. The CDR3 DNA is TGTGCCAGCAGCCGAGACAGGGTAGAGCAGTACTTC.

This clone occurred a few times. DNA of the CDR3: TGTGCCAGCAGACAGGGCAATGAGATCGATGGCTACACCTTC. Its translation is CASRQGNEIDGYTF. V is TRBV6-4 and J is TRBJ1-2; tentatively, D is TRBD1 (6 bases). Trimming removed 6 bases at V and 6 bases at J, with 17 bases between. CDR1 MRHNA and CDR2 SNTAGT come from the germline V gene. The CDR3 sequence is 14 residues long.

The chain uses TRBV28 and TRBJ1-5; 9 bases align to TRBD1. The CDR3 sequence is 17 residues long. Trimming at V came to 5 bases and at J to 7 bases, leaving 15 bases not matched to a gene. Germline V lookup: CDR1 MDHEN, CDR2 SYDVKM. The CDR3 reads CASSLITPGQGGQPQHF. CDR3 coding DNA: TGTGCCAGCAGTCTCATCACTCCGGGACAGGGTGGCCAGCCCCAGCATTTT.

V is TRBV5-1 and J is TRBJ1-4; D is unclear. This CDR3 has 16 residues. The V end lost 2 bases, the J end lost 2 bases, and 13 bases lay between the germline ends. The germline V gene encodes CDR1 SGHRS and CDR2 YFSETQ. In DNA, the CDR3 is TGCGCCAGCAGCTTTACGGGGAGAGGGACTAATGAAAAACTGTTTTTT. Translating it yields CASSFTGRGTNEKLFF. The variable domain in full, completed from reference TRBV5-1 and TRBJ1-4, reads KAGVTQTPRYLIKTRGQQVTLSCSPISGHRSVSWYQQTPGQGLQFLFEYFSETQRNKGNFPGRFSGRQFSNSRSEMNVSTLELGDSALYLCASSFTGRGTNEKLFFGSGTQLSVL.

This clone was observed a few times. The chain joins TRBV7-6 to TRBJ1-5; unclear D gene. Trimming removed 1 base at V and 2 bases at J, with 9 bases between. Germline CDR1 and CDR2: SGHVS and FNYEAQ. This CDR3 contains 15 residues. CDR3 in amino acids: CASSLGGSGNQPQHF. CDR3 in DNA: TGTGCCAGCAGCTTAGGAGGGAGCGGCAATCAGCCCCAGCATTTT.

V gene TRBV30 combines with J gene TRBJ1-2; D perhaps matches TRBD1 (5 bases). Germline loops: CDR1 GTSNPN, CDR2 SVGIG (reference sequence). The CDR3 has 13 amino acids. Trimming removed 4 bases at V and 5 bases at J, with 14 bases between. The CDR3 sequence: CAWKASGEYGYTF. As DNA, the CDR3 is TGTGCCTGGAAAGCCTCGGGGGAGTATGGCTACACCTTC.

The V and J genes are TRBV28 and TRBJ2-5; D perhaps matches TRBD2 (6 bases). The CDR3 is 13 residues long. The V end lost 6 bases, the J end lost 2 bases, and 10 bases lay between the germline ends. CDR1 is MDHEN, CDR2 SYDVKM, per germline. The CDR3: CASRRGGQETQYF. CDR3 DNA: TGTGCCAGCAGGCGTGGGGGGCAAGAGACCCAGTACTTC.

Here the CDR3 reads CASSMGRNYGYTF. DNA for the CDR3: TGTGCCAGTAGTATGGGCAGAAACTATGGCTACACCTTC. This chain connects TRBV19 to TRBJ1-2, with D unresolved. The CDR3 consists of 13 residues. V gave up 3 bases and J gave up 2 bases, with 7 bases separating them. CDR1 is LNHDA and CDR2 is SQIVND in the germline V gene (reference sequence).

The CDR3 region has the DNA TGCGCCAGCAGCCCGAGGACAGTGAACACTGAAGCTTTCTTT. This sequence encodes CASSPRTVNTEAFF. The chain recombines TRBV5-1 with TRBJ1-1; maybe TRBD1 (6 bases). The CDR3 is 14 residues long. Looked up from germline, CDR1 is SGHRS and CDR2 is YFSETQ. V lost 4 bases and J lost 0, with 10 bases in between.

This chain joins TRBV5-5 and TRBJ1-5; TRBD1 agrees at 7 bases. CDR1 and CDR2 (germline): SGHKS, YYEKEE (reference sequence). CDR3 size: 14 residues. V gave up 4 bases and J gave up 3 bases; unmatched junction bases: 4. CDR3 DNA sequence: TGTGCCAGCAGCCTTGACAGGGTCAATCAGCCCCAGCATTTT. Its protein is CASSLDRVNQPQHF.

The chain joins TRBV5-4 to TRBJ2-3; weak D call: TRBD1 (5 bases). V lost 0 bases and J 6 bases, leaving 8 bases between the germline ends. Looked up from germline, CDR1 is SGHNT and CDR2 is YYREEE (reference sequence). This CDR3 has 13 residues. The CDR3 DNA is TGTGCCAGCAGCTTGGAGGCAGGGGATACGCAGTATTTT. This encodes CASSLEAGDTQYF. Using reference TRBV5-4 and TRBJ2-3 for the parts outside the CDR3, the full variable domain is ETGVTQSPTHLIKTRGQQVTLRCSSQSGHNTVSWYQQALGQGPQFIFQYYREEENGRGNFPPRFSGLQFPNYSSELNVNALELDDSALYLCASSLEAGDTQYFGPGTRLTVL.

The V call is TRBV7-9, the J call TRBJ1-3, with D possibly matching TRBD1 (5 bases). V dropped 5 bases and J dropped 4 bases, with 12 bases sitting between them. CDR1 is SEHNR, CDR2 FQNEAQ, per germline (reference sequence). This CDR3 has 14 amino acids. The CDR3, as DNA: TGTGCCAGCAGCCCTCAGGGCAACGGAAACACCATATATTTT. Translating gives CASSPQGNGNTIYF. The complete variable domain, with remaining parts taken from reference TRBV7-9 and TRBJ1-3, reads DTGVSQNPRHKITKRGQNVTFRCDPISEHNRLYWYRQTLGQGPEFLTYFQNEAQLEKSRLLSDRFSAERPKGSFSTLEIQRTEQGDSAMYLCASSPQGNGNTIYFGEGSWLTVV.

The V gene is TRBV3-1 (or the pseudogene TRBV3-2), the J gene TRBJ1-1, with 7 bases lining up with TRBD1. In germline, CDR1 is LGHDT, CDR2 YNNKEL (reference sequence). V lost 3 bases and J lost 5; bases outside the gene matches: 9. The CDR3 sequence is 15 residues long. This CDR3 is CASSQPPQGFTEAFF. For the CDR3, the DNA is TGTGCCAGCAGCCAGCCCCCACAGGGGTTTACTGAAGCTTTCTTT.

This chain uses TRBV5-1 with TRBJ2-6; D is uncertain. The CDR3 runs to 17 residues. Per the germline V gene, CDR1 is SGHRS and CDR2 is YFSETQ. Trimming took 2 bases from V and 0 from J, leaving 12 bases between them. The DNA of the CDR3 is TGCGCCAGCAGCTTAAGAAGCGACCTCTCTGGGGCCAACGTCCTGACTTTC. It yields the protein CASSLRSDLSGANVLTF. Full variable domain (rest looked up from reference TRBV5-1 and TRBJ2-6): KAGVTQTPRYLIKTRGQQVTLSCSPISGHRSVSWYQQTPGQGLQFLFEYFSETQRNKGNFPGRFSGRQFSNSRSEMNVSTLELGDSALYLCASSLRSDLSGANVLTFGAGSRLTVL.